This TCR beta chain came from a study of CXCR3 chemokines and chemotherapy response in bladder cancer (dated by TCRdb to the early 2020s). Context from the whole study: The study tested whether activity of the CXCR3 chemokine system within human bladder cancer tumors predicted response to chemotherapy.

The table lists this clonotype with many counts. Its antigen is still unknown. No clone much larger than this one lies a single base away; base qualities are absent. The CDR3 has 17 amino acids, counting the end cysteine and phenylalanine. Only CDR3 DNA remains: 51 bases, in frame from the first base. Looking up the germline V gene (reference sequence) yields CDR1 LNHNV and CDR2 YYDKDF. Germline trimming: 0 bases from V, 2 bases from J; junction bases outside gene matches: 6. The method behind the library was PCR. Sequencing was carried out with an Illumina HiSeq 2500. TCRdb passed the public sequencing reads through fastp at Q25 and MiXCR, retaining productive beta sequences. Every entry covers one CDR3 protein and lists the most common genes and DNA from its rows. Recorded for this sample are about 8,100 distinct CDR3 sequences; about 12% of them occurred a single time. Around 15% of the sample comes from the top ten.

This clonotype originated in a human donor with bladder cancer that responded to neoadjuvant chemotherapy. This sample was taken from a patient whose treatment included neoadjuvant chemotherapy. The rearrangement combines TRBV15 with TRBJ2-3; 9 junctional bases match TRBD2. DNA sequence: TGTGCCACCAGCAGAGATCAAGCGGGGGGCCTCACAGATACGCAGTATTTT. It codes for CATSRDQAGGLTDTQYF. With the rest looked up from the reference TRBV15 and TRBJ2-3 genes rather than sequenced, the full variable domain is DAMVIQNPRYQVTQFGKPVTLSCSQTLNHNVMYWYQQKSSQAPKLLFHYYDKDFNNEADTPDNFQSRRPNTSFCFLDIRSPGLGDTAMYLCATSRDQAGGLTDTQYFGPGTRLTVL.